The clone carrying this T cell receptor (beta chain) was counted at least ten times. Its antigen is not known. This sample is part of a study of T cells in Graves' hyperthyroidism and ophthalmopathy. Broader study findings: Using 13 V-J features, a model discriminated ophthalmopathy from stable hyperthyroidism.

Hyperthyroidism, newly diagnosed and lasting under 2 months, affected patients aged 18 to 65. Amplification yielded TCR beta CDR3 regions, with RNA transcripts as the source. First-round RT-PCR with HTBI primers amplified the TCR CDR3 region. TCRdb ran MiXCR on the multiplex PCR reads and lists one entry per CDR3 protein. The sample lists hundreds of thousands of distinct CDR3 sequences; 15% to 20% were seen once. Germline V gives CDR1 KGHDR, CDR2 SFDVKD. This CDR3 has 12 residues. The V end lost 4 bases, the J end lost 5 bases, and 7 bases lay between the germline ends. V gene TRBV24-1 combines with J gene TRBJ1-2; possible D gene TRBD1, 6 bases. What was sequenced was blood. The TCR comes from a woman younger than 30 with Graves' hyperthyroidism. CDR3 DNA sequence: TGTGCCACCAGTGACCAGGGGTATGGCTACACCTTC. This translates into CATSDQGYGYTF.